Below, 6 T cell receptor beta chains from the same sample are listed, as sequenced in a study of immune evolution from preneoplasia to lung adenocarcinoma. The table came from immunoSEQ multiplex PCR; TCRdb's copy has only in-frame clones and leaves some out. The table lists under 5,000 clones, roughly 79% of them singletons. Sequenced: FFPE minimally invasive lung adenocarcinoma tissue. These receptor sequences come from a person aged 65 to 85 with lung adenocarcinoma.

The gene calls are TRBV11-2 and TRBJ2-7, with D hard to call. The ends were cut back, 7 bases at V and 6 bases at J, with 16 bases in the middle. The germline V gene has CDR1 SGHAT and CDR2 FQNNGV. This CDR3 contains 13 residues. The CDR3 sequence is CASTPKPTSEQYF. The CDR3 DNA is TGTGCCAGCACCCCGAAACCCACCTCCGAGCAGTACTTC.

The genes are TRBV19 and TRBJ2-2; 9 nucleotides line up with TRBD1. Trimming took 5 bases from V and 6 from J; bases not matched to a gene: 10. The germline V gene has CDR1 LNHDA and CDR2 SQIVND (reference sequence). There are 16 residues in the CDR3. The CDR3 bases are TGTGCCAGTAGTCTACAGGGGGCAATAGGGGCCGGGGAGCTGTTTTTT. It encodes CASSLQGAIGAGELFF.

J is TRBJ2-5 and V is TRBV2, with 12 bases aligning to TRBD2. Unmatched junction bases numbered 18, after V lost 5 bases and J lost 2 bases. Germline lookup yields CDR1 SNHLY and CDR2 FYNNEI. CDR3 size: 20 residues. The CDR3 protein is CASSTPTSGRLVGDQETQYF. In DNA, the CDR3 is TGTGCCAGCAGTACCCCAACTAGCGGGAGGCTGGTTGGTGATCAAGAGACCCAGTACTTC.

This clone was detected a few times. The J gene is TRBJ2-6, the V gene TRBV28, with 7 bases identical to TRBD2. The length of the CDR3 is 16 residues. V lost 6 bases, J lost 4 bases, and 9 bases stayed unmatched. Germline CDR1 MDHEN, CDR2 SYDVKM. CDR3 bases: TGTGCCAGCAGCTTGGCGGGGGTGCCCGGGGCCAACGTCCTGACTTTC. It specifies CASSLAGVPGANVLTF.

The rearrangement links TRBV9 to TRBJ2-5, with TRBD1 matching 9 bases. CDR1 and CDR2 from the germline V gene are SGDLS and YYNGEE. The V segment lost 7 bases and the J segment 3 bases; nucleotides outside the gene matches: 4. The CDR3 runs to 13 residues. The CDR3 sequence: CASGRQGEETQYF. As DNA, the CDR3 is TGTGCCAGCGGGAGACAGGGGGAAGAGACCCAGTACTTC.

Here the CDR3 reads CAWSVLAGHEQFF. CDR3 DNA sequence: TGTGCCTGGAGTGTTCTAGCGGGCCACGAGCAGTTCTTC. The chain joins TRBV30 to TRBJ2-1, with 8 bases identical to TRBD2. The CDR3 extends over 13 amino acids. Germline lookup yields CDR1 GTSNPN and CDR2 SVGIG (reference sequence). Trimming cost V 0 bases and J 10 bases; bases outside gene matches: 5.